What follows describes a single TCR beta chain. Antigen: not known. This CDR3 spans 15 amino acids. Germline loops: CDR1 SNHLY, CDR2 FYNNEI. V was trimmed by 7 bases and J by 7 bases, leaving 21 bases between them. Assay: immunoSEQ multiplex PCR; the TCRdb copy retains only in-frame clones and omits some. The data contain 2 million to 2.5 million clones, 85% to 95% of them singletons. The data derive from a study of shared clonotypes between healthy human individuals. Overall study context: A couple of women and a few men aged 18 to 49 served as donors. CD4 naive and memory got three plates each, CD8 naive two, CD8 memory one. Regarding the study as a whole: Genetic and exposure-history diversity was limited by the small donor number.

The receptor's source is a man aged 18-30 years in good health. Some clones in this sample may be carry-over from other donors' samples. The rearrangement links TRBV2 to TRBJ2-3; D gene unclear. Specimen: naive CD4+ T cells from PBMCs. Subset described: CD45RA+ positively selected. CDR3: CASTLVATPQYTQYF. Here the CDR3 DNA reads TGTGCCAGCACCCTGGTCGCTACTCCCCAGTATACGCAGTATTTT.